This T cell receptor beta chain was recovered during a study of vaccination effects on CD4 cells after COVID-19. Trimming removed 7 bases from V and 7 bases from J; junction bases left unmatched: 11. This CDR3 contains 15 residues. CDR1 is MDHEN and CDR2 is SYDVKM in the germline V gene. Of note for this clone: Its target is not known.

Measured with immunoSEQ multiplex PCR; TCRdb has only the in-frame clones, and not every one. The repertoire has about 68,000 clones, over 70% of them found once; the top ten carry approximately 12%. After expansion with viral peptide pools in the ViraFEST assay, antigen-specific CD4+ T cells were sequenced. The authors isolated CD4+ T cells after ten to eleven days of culture. Nucleocapsid antibody tests were negative, and the vaccine recipients had no prior SARS-CoV-2 infection. Half-medium changes using IL-2 medium occurred on days 3 and 7. The chain combines TRBV28 with TRBJ1-5; 9 bases map to TRBD1. This clonotype was obtained from a human donor who received a COVID-19 vaccine. The sequenced sample was CD4+ T cells from PBMCs cultured with SARS-CoV-2 spike peptides, obtained before COVID-19 vaccination. CDR3 bases: TGTGCCAGCATCCTATCGACAGGGGGAGCCCAGCCCCAGCATTTT. It is translated as CASILSTGGAQPQHF.